This paragraph covers one T cell receptor (beta chain) sequence. This CDR3 region has 14 residues. V trimming: 4 bases; J trimming: 3 bases; junction bases outside the gene matches: 5. Germline V lookup: CDR1 SQVTM, CDR2 ANQGSEA. Measured with immunoSEQ multiplex PCR; TCRdb has only the in-frame clones, and not every one. Among 30,000 to 40,000 clones listed, roughly two thirds were seen once. The data were obtained in a study of cytotoxic CD8 clonotypes in ibrutinib-treated CLL. Material: PBMCs, obtained at disease progression, from a patient treated with ibrutinib. This receptor was taken from a human donor with chronic lymphocytic leukemia. This rearrangement joins TRBV29-1 to TRBJ2-2, with 7 nucleotides matching TRBD2. The CDR3 nucleotides read TGCAGCGTTGGCGGGAGCACTGACACCGGGGAGCTGTTTTTT. It specifies CSVGGSTDTGELFF.